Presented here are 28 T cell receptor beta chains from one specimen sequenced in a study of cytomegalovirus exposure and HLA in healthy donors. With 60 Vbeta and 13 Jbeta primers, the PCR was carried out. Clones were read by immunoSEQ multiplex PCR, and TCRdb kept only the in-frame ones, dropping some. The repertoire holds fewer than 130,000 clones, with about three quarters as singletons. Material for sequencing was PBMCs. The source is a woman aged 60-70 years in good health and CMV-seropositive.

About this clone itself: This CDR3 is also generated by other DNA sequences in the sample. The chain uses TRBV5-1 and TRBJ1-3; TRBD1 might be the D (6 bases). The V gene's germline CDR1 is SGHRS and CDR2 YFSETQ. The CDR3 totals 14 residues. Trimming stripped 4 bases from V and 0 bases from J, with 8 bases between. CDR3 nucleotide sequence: TGCGCCAGCAGCCAACAGGGCTCTGGAAACACCATATATTTT. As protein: CASSQQGSGNTIYF.

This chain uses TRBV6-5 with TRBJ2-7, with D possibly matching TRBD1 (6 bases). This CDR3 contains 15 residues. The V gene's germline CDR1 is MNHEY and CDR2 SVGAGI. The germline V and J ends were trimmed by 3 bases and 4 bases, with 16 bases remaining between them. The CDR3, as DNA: TGTGCCAGCAGTTATCGGGGACATTCGTATTACGAGCAGTACTTC. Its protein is CASSYRGHSYYEQYF.

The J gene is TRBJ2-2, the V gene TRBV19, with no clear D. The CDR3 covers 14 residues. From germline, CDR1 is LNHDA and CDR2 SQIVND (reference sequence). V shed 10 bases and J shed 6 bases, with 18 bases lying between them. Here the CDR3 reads CAIAEGAGSGELFF. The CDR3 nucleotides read TGTGCCATTGCCGAAGGAGCCGGGTCCGGGGAGCTGTTTTTT.

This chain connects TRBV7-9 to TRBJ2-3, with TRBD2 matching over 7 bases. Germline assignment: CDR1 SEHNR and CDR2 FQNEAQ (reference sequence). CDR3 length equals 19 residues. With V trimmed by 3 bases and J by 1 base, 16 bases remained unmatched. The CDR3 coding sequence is TGTGCCAGCAGCTTGGGGAGCGGGGACTACTTCTCTGGCACAGATACGCAGTATTTT. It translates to CASSLGSGDYFSGTDTQYF.

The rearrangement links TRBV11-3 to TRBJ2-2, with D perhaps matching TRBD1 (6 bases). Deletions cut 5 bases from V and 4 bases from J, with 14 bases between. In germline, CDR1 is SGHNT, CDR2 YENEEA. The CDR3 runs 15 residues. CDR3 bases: TGTGCCAGCAGCGACAACAGGGAATTCACCGGGGAGCTGTTTTTT. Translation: CASSDNREFTGELFF.

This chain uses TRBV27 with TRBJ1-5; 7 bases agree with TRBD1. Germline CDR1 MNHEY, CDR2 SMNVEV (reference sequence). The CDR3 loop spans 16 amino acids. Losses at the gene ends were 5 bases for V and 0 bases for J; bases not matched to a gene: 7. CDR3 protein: CASSPSTGDSNQPQHF. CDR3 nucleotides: TGTGCCAGCAGTCCAAGCACAGGGGATAGCAATCAGCCCCAGCATTTT.

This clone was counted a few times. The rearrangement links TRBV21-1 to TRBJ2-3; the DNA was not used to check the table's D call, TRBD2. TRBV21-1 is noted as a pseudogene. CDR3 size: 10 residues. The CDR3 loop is CAGKGGEQYF. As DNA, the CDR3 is TGTGCCGGTAAAGGGGGGGAGCAGTATTTT.

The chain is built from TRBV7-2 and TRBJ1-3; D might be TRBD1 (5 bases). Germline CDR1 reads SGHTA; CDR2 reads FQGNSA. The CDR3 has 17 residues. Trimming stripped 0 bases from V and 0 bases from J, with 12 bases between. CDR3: CASSLAGEGSSGNTIYF. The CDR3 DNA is TGTGCCAGCAGCTTAGCGGGGGAGGGATCCTCTGGAAACACCATATATTTT. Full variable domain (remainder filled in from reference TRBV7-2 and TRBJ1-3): GAGVSQSPSNKVTEKGKDVELRCDPISGHTALYWYRQSLGQGLEFLIYFQGNSAPDKSGLPSDRFSAERTGGSVSTLTIQRTQQEDSAVYLCASSLAGEGSSGNTIYFGEGSWLTVV.

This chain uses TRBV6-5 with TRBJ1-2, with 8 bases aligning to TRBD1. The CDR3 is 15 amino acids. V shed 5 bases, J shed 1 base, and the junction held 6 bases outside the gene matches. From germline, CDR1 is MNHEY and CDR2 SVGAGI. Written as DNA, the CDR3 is TGTGCCAGCAGTCCCCAGGGGGCTATTAACTATGGCTACACCTTC. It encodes CASSPQGAINYGYTF.

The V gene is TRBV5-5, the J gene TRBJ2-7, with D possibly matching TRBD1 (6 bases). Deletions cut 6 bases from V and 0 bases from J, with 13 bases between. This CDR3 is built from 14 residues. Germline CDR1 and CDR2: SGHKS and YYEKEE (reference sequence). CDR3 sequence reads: CASTGQLSSYEQYF. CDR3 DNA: TGTGCCAGCACCGGACAGCTGAGCTCCTACGAGCAGTACTTC.

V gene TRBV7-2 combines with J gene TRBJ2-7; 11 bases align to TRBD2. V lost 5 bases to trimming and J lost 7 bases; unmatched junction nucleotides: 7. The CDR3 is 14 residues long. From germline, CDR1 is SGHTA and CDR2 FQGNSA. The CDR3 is CASSATSGNREQYF. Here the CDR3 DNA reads TGTGCCAGCAGCGCGACTAGCGGGAATCGGGAGCAGTACTTC. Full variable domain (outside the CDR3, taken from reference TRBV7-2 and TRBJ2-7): GAGVSQSPSNKVTEKGKDVELRCDPISGHTALYWYRQSLGQGLEFLIYFQGNSAPDKSGLPSDRFSAERTGGSVSTLTIQRTQQEDSAVYLCASSATSGNREQYFGPGTRLTVT.

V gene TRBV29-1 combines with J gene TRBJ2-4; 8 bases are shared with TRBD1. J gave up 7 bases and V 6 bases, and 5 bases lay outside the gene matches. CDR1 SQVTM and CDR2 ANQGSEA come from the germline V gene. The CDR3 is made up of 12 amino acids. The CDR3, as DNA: TGCAGCGTCGGACAGGGAGGTAACATTCAGTACTTC. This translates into CSVGQGGNIQYF.

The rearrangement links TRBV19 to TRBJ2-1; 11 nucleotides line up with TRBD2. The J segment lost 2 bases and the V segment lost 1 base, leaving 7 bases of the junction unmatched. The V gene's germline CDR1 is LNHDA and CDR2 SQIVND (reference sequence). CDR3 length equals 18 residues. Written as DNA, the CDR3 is TGTGCCAGTAGTATAGGTCGACTAGCGGGGCCACCCTACAATGAGCAGTTCTTC. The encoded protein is CASSIGRLAGPPYNEQFF.

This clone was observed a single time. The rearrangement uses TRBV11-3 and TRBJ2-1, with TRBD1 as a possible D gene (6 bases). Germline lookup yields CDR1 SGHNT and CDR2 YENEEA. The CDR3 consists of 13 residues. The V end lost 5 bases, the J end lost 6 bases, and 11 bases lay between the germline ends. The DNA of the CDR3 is TGTGCCAGCAGCCGACAACAGGGCAATGAGCAGTTCTTC. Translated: CASSRQQGNEQFF. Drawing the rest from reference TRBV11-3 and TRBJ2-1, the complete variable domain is EAGVVQSPRYKIIEKKQPVAFWCNPISGHNTLYWYLQNLGQGPELLIRYENEEAVDDSQLPKDRFSAERLKGVDSTLKIQPAELGDSAVYLCASSRQQGNEQFFGPGTRLTVL.

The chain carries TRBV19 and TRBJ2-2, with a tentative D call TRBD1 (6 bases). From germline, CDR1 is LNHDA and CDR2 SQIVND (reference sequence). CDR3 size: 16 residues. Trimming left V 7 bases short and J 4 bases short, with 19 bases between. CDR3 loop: CASTPPTGTPTGELFF. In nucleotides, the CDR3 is TGTGCCAGTACCCCACCGACGGGGACACCCACCGGGGAGCTGTTTTTT. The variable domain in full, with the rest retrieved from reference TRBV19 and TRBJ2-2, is DGGITQSPKYLFRKEGQNVTLSCEQNLNHDAMYWYRQDPGQGLRLIYYSQIVNDFQKGDIAEGYSVSREKKESFPLTVTSAQKNPTAFYLCASTPPTGTPTGELFFGEGSRLTVL.

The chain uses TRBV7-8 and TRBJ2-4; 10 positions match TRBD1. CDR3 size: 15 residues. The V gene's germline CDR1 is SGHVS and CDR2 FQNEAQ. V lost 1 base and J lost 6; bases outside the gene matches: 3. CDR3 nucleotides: TGTGCCAGCAGCTTAGAGGGACAGGGGTTAAACATTCAGTACTTC. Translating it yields CASSLEGQGLNIQYF.

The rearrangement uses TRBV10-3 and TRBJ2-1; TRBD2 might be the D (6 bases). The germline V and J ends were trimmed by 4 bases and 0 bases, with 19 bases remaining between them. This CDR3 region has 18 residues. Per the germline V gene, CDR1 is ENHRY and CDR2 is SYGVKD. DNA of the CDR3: TGTGCCATCAGTGTACCCAACTTCGGGGGAAGCTCCTACAATGAGCAGTTCTTC. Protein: CAISVPNFGGSSYNEQFF.

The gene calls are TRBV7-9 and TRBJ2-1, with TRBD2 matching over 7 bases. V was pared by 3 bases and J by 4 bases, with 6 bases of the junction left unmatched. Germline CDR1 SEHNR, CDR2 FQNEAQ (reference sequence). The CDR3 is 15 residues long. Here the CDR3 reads CASSFRGEGYNEQFF. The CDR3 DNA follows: TGTGCCAGCAGCTTTCGGGGGGAAGGTTACAATGAGCAGTTCTTC.

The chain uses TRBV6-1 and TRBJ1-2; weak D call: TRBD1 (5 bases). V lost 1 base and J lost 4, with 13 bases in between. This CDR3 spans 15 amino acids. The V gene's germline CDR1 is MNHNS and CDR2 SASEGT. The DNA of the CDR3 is TGTGCCAGCAGTGAAGACCCCGACAGATCCTATGGCTACACCTTC. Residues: CASSEDPDRSYGYTF.

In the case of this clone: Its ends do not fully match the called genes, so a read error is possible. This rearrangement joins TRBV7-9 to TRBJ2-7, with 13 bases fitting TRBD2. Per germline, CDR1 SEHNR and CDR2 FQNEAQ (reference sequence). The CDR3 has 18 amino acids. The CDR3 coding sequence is TGTTCCAGCAGCTTAAGGGGGGGACTAGCGGGGAACAACTACGAGCAGTACTTC. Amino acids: CSSSLRGGLAGNNYEQYF.

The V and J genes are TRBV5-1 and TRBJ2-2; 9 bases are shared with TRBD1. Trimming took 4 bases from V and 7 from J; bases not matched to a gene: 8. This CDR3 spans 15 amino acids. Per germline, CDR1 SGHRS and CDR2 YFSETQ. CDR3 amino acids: CASSGTGRTIGELFF. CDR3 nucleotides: TGCGCCAGCAGCGGGACAGGGAGAACAATCGGGGAGCTGTTTTTT.

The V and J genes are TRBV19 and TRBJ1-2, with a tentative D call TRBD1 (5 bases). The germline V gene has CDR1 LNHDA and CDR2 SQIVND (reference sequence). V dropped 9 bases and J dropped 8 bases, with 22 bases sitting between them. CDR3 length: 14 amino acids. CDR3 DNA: TGTGCCAGCCGTAAGGAGGGGCAGGGCCTAGGCTACACCTTC. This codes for CASRKEGQGLGYTF.

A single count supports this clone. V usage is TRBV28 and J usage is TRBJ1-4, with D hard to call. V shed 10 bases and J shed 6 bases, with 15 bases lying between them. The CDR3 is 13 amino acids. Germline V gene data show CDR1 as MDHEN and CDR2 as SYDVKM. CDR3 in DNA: TGTGCCACCAAGGACGGCGGGGATGAAAAACTGTTTTTT. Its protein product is CATKDGGDEKLFF.

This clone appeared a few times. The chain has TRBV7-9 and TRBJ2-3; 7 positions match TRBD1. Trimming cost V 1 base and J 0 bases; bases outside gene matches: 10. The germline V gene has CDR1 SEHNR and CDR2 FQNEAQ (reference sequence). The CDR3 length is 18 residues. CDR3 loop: CASSLGWGTDSSTDTQYF. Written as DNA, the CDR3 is TGTGCCAGCAGCTTAGGTTGGGGGACAGATTCTAGCACAGATACGCAGTATTTT.

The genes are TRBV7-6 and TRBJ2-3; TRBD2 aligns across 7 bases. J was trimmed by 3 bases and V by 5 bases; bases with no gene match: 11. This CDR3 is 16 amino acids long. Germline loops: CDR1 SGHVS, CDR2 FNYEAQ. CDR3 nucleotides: TGTGCCAGCAGCGCCTTTGGGGGAGGGCCGACAGATACGCAGTATTTT. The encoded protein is CASSAFGGGPTDTQYF. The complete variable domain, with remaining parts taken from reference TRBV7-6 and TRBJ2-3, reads GAGVSQSPRYKVTKRGQDVALRCDPISGHVSLYWYRQALGQGPEFLTYFNYEAQQDKSGLPNDRFSAERPEGSISTLTIQRTEQRDSAMYRCASSAFGGGPTDTQYFGPGTRLTVL.

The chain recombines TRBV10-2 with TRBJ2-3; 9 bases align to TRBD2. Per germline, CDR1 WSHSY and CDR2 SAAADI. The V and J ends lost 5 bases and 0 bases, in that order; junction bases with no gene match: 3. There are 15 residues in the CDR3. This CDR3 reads CASSRLAGSTDTQYF. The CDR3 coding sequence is TGCGCCAGCAGTCGGCTAGCGGGGAGCACAGATACGCAGTATTTT.

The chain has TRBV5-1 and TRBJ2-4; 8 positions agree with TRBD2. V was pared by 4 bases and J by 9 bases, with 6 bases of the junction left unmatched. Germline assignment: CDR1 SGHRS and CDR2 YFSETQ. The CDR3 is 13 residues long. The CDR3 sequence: CASSPAGGSIQYF. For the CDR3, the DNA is TGCGCCAGCAGCCCTGCGGGGGGAAGCATTCAGTACTTC.

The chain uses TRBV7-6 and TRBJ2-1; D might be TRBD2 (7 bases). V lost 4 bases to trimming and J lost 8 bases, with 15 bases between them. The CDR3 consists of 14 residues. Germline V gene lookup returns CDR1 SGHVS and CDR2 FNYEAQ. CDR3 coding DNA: TGTGCCAGCAGCTCTCCCGGGGGGCGGGATGAGCAGTTCTTC. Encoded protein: CASSSPGGRDEQFF.